This T cell receptor (beta chain) was documented in a study of cytomegalovirus exposure and HLA in healthy donors. Vbeta (60) and Jbeta (13) primers were used in the PCR. TCRdb keeps only in-frame clones here, not all; method: immunoSEQ multiplex PCR. The repertoire holds under 250,000 clones, with 65% to 80% as singletons. V shed 7 bases, J shed 6 bases, and the junction held 17 bases outside the gene matches. The CDR3 is made up of 17 amino acids. The germline gives CDR1 SGHTA, CDR2 FQGNSA. The chain carries TRBV7-2 and TRBJ2-2; 7 nucleotides match TRBD2. The sample comprised PBMCs. The sequence came from a woman under 40 in good health and CMV-seropositive. CDR3 loop: CASTPGGTAGRAGELFF. CDR3 nucleotides: TGTGCCAGCACTCCGGGGGGAACGGCGGGGAGGGCCGGGGAGCTGTTTTTT.